This T cell receptor beta chain came from a study of T cell repertoires in cytomegalovirus infection. Whole-study context: Evidence of both CMV infection and a matching HLA type came from public TCR beta signatures.

Losses at the gene ends were 5 bases for V and 5 bases for J; bases not matched to a gene: 22. The CDR3 length is 20 residues. Each CDR3 protein is one row after TCRdb ran MiXCR on the reads. The table has about 890,000 distinct CDR3 sequences, roughly a third seen once. Regarding the study as a whole: CMV-specific TCR beta clonotypes restricted by HLA-C were the ones dominating the ex vivo response.

This clonotype was found many times. Antigen specificity is unknown. V gene TRBV12-3 or TRBV12-4 combines with J gene TRBJ2-1; 9 bases fit TRBD2. This material consisted of cultured CD8+ T cells from PBMCs, taken from culture after CMV antigen stimulation. The clonotype comes from a human donor in good health (CMV status not recorded). Some clones in this sample may be carry-over from other donors' samples. This chain's CDR3 is CASSELPSGGGARQDNEQFF. The DNA for the CDR3 is TGTGCCAGCAGTGAACTCCCGTCTGGCGGGGGGGCCAGACAGGACAATGAGCAGTTCTTC.